Sequencing of this T cell receptor beta chain was carried out in a study of CD8+CD57+ T cells in acquired aplastic anemia. Study as a whole: The study obtained an average of 3.2 ug of DNA from sorted CD4+ and CD8+ cells.

The V gene's germline CDR1 is DFQATT and CDR2 SNEGSKA (reference sequence). Germline trimming cut 3 bases from V and 1 base from J; bases unmatched to any gene: 8. The CDR3 is 16 amino acids. By flow cytometry, patients selected for sequencing had shown an expansion of CD8+CD57+ cells. TCR beta VDJ and CDR3 profiles were obtained from a genomic DNA template. TCRdb ran MiXCR on the reads and lists one entry per CDR3 protein. The repertoire holds 400,000 to 600,000 distinct CDR3 sequences, with approximately 32% as singletons. The V gene is TRBV20-1, the J gene TRBJ2-5, with 10 bases lining up with TRBD2. This TCR was sampled from a human donor with aplastic anemia. Material: sorted CD4+, CD8+, or CD8+CD57+ T cells (not recorded which) from PBMCs. In DNA form, the CDR3 reads TGCAGTGCTAGGAAACTAGCGGGGTCCACCCAAGAGACCCAGTACTTC. It codes for CSARKLAGSTQETQYF.